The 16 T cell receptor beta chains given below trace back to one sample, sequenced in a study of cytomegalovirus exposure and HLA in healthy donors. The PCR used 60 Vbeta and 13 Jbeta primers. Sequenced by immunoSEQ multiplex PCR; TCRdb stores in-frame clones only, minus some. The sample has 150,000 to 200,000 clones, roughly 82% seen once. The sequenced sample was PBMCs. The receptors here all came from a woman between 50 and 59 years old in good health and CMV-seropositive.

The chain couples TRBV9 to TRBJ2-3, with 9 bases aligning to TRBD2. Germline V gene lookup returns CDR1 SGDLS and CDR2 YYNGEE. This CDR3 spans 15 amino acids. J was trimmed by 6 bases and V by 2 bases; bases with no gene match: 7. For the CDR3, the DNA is TGTGCCAGCAGCGTGTGGCGGGGGGGAAGTGATACGCAGTATTTT. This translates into CASSVWRGGSDTQYF.

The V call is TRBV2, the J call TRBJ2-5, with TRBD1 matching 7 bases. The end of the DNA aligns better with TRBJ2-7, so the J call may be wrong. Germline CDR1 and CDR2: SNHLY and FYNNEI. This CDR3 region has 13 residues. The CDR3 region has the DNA TGTGCCAGCGGAGACAGGGTTCTCTACGAGCAGTACTTC. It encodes CASGDRVLYEQYF.

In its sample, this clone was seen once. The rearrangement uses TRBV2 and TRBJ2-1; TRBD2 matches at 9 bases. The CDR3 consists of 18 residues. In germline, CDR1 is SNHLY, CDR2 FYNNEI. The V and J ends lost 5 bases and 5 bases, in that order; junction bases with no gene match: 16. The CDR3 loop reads CASSTFLRAGGQNNEQFF. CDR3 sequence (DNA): TGTGCCAGCAGTACCTTTCTGAGAGCGGGGGGACAAAACAATGAGCAGTTCTTC.

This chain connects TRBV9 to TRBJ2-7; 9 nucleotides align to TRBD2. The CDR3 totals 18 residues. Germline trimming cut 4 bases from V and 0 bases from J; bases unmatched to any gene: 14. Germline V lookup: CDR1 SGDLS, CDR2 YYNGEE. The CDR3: CASSLRVSTSGFSYEQYF. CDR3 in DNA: TGTGCCAGCAGCCTCCGGGTCTCAACTAGCGGGTTCTCCTACGAGCAGTACTTC.

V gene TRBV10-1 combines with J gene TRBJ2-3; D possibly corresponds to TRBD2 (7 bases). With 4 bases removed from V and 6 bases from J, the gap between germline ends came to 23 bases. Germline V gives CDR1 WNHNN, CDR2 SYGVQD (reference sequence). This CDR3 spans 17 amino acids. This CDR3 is CASSVGVVRGGKDTQYF. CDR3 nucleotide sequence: TGCGCCAGCAGTGTCGGGGTTGTGAGGGGGGGGAAGGATACGCAGTATTTT.

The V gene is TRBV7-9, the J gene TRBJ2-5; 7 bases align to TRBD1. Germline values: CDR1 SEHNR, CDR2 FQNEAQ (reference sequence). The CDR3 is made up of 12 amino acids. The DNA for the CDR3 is TGTTCCGGAAGGGGGCCAAAAGAGACCCAGTACTTC. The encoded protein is CSGRGPKETQYF.

The CDR3 DNA reads as TGTGCCTGGAGTGCACCCGGACTCTTTAATTCACCCCTCCACTTT. Its translation: CAWSAPGLFNSPLHF. The chain has TRBV30 and TRBJ1-6; no definite D call. The CDR3 sequence is 15 residues long. V lost 1 base to trimming and J lost 6 bases, with 13 bases between them. Germline loops: CDR1 GTSNPN, CDR2 SVGIG (reference sequence).

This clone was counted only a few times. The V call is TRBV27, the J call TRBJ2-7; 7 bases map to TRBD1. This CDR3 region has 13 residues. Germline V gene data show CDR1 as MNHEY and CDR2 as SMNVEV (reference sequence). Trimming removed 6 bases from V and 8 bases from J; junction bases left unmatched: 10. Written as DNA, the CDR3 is TGTGCCAGCAGAAGAGAGGGACAGTTCAAGCAGTACTTC. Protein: CASRREGQFKQYF.

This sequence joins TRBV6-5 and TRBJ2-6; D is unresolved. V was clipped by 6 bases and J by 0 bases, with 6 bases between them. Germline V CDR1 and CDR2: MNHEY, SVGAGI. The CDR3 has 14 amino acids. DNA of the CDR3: TGTGCCAGCAGCCCGAGCTCTGGGGCCAACGTCCTGACTTTC. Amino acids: CASSPSSGANVLTF.

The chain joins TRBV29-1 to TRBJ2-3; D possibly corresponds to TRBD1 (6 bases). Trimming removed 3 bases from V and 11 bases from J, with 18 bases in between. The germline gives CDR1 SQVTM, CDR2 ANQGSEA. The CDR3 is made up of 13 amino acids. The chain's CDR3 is CSVDETGSRRQYF. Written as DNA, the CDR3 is TGCAGCGTTGACGAAACAGGGTCACGCAGGCAGTATTTT.

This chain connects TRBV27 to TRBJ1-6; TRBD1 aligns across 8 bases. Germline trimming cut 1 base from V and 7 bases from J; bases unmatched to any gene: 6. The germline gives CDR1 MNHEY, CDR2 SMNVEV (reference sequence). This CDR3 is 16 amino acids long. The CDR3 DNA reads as TGTGCCAGCAGTTTATTGGTCACAGGGGGGAATTCACCCCTCCACTTT. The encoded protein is CASSLLVTGGNSPLHF.

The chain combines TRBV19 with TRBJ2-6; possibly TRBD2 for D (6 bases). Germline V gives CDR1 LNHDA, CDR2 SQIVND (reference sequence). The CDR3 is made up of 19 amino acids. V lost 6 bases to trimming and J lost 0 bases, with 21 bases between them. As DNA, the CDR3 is TGTGCCAGTAGCTACCGCGGGGCAGACGGCCTCTCTGGGGCCAACGTCCTGACTTTC. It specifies CASSYRGADGLSGANVLTF.

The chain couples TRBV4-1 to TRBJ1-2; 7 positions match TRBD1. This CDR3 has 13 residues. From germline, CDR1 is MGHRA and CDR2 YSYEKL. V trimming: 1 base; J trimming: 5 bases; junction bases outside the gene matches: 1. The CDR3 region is CASSQAGGYGYTF. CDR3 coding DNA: TGCGCCAGCAGCCAAGCAGGGGGGTATGGCTACACCTTC.

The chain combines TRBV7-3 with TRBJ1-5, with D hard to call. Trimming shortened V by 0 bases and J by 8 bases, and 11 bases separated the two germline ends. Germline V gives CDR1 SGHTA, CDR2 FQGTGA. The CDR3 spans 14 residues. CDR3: CASSLTGGSEPQHF. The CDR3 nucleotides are TGTGCCAGCAGCTTAACTGGAGGGAGTGAGCCCCAGCATTTT.

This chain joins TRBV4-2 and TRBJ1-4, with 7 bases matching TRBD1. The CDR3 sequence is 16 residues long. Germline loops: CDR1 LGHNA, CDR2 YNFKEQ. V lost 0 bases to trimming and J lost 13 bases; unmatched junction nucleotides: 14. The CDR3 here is CASSQEGGTVMKGLFF. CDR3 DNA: TGTGCCAGCAGCCAAGAAGGTGGGACAGTAATGAAGGGACTGTTTTTT.

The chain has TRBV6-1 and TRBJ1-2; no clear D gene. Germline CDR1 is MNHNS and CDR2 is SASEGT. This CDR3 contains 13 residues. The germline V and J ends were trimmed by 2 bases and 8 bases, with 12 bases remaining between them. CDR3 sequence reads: CASSESGISGYTF. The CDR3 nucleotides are TGTGCCAGCAGTGAATCGGGGATATCGGGCTACACCTTC.